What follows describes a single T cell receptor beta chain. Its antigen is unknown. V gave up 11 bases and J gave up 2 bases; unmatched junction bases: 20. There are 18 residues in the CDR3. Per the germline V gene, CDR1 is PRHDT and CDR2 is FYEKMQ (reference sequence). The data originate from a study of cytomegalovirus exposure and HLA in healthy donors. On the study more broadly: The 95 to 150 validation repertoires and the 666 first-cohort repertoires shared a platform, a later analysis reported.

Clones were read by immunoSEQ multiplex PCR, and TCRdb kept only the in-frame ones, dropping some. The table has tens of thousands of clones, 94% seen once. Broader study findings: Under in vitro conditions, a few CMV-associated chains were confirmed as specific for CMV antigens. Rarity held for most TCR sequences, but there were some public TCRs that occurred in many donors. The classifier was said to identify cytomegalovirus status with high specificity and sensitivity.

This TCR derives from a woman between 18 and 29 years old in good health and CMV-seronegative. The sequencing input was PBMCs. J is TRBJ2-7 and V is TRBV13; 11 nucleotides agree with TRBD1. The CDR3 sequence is CARGWPGQGVVRTYEQYF. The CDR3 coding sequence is TGTGCCCGGGGCTGGCCGGGACAGGGGGTAGTAAGAACCTACGAGCAGTACTTC.